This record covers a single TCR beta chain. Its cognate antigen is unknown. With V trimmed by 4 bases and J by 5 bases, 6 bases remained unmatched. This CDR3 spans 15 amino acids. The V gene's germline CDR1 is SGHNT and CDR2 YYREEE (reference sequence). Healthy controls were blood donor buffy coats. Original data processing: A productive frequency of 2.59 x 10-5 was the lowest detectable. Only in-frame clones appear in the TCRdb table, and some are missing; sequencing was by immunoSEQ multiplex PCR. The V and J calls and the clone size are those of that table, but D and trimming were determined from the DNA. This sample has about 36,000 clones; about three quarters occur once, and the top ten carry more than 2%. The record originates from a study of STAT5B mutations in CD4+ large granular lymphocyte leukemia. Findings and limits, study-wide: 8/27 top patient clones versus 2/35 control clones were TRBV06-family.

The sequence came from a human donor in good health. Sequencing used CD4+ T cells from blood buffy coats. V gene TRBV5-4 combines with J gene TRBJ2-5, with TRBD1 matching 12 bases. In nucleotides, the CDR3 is TGTGCCAGCAGCAAGGGACAGGGGGCGGGGGAGACCCAGTACTTC. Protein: CASSKGQGAGETQYF.